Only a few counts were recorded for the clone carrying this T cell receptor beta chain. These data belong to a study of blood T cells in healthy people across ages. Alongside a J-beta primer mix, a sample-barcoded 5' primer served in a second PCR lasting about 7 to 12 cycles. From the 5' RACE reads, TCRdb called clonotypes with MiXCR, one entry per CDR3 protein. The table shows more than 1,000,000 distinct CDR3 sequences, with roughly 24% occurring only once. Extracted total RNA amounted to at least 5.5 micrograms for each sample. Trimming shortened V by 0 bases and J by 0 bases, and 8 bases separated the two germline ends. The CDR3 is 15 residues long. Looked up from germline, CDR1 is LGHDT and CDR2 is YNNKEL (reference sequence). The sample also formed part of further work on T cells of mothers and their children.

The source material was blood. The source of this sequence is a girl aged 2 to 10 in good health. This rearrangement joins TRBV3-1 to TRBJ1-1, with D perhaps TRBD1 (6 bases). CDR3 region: CASSQEGGLNTEAFF. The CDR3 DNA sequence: TGTGCCAGCAGCCAAGAAGGGGGATTGAACACTGAAGCTTTCTTT.